The 20 T cell receptor beta chains below were found in one sample sequenced in a study of T cell responses to AZD1222 COVID-19 vaccine. The method was immunoSEQ multiplex PCR; TCRdb's version includes in-frame clones alone and lacks a portion of them. The table lists 100,000 to 150,000 clones, about 91% of them singletons, with under 2% in the top ten. The sample here was peripheral blood, taken 28 days after the second AZD1222 dose. These receptors all come from an adult who received the AZD1222 COVID-19 vaccine.

V gene TRBV15 combines with J gene TRBJ2-7; D may be TRBD2 (6 bases). The V and J ends lost 3 bases and 4 bases respectively, with 13 bases between them. This CDR3 contains 14 residues. Germline lookup yields CDR1 LNHNV and CDR2 YYDKDF (reference sequence). The CDR3 loop is CATSRGLERYEQYF. The CDR3 nucleotides are TGTGCCACCAGCAGGGGACTTGAGAGGTACGAGCAGTACTTC.

The chain combines TRBV13 with TRBJ2-7, with TRBD2 matching over 7 bases. The ends lost 4 bases at V and 2 bases at J; junction bases unmatched: 5. CDR1 and CDR2 from the germline V gene are PRHDT and FYEKMQ (reference sequence). The CDR3 length is 14 residues. CDR3 residues: CASSSSGTTYEQYF. The CDR3 nucleotides read TGTGCCAGCAGCTCATCGGGGACTACCTACGAGCAGTACTTC.

The chain is built from TRBV29-1 and TRBJ2-1; 7 bases fit TRBD2. This CDR3 is built from 14 residues. The germline V gene has CDR1 SQVTM and CDR2 ANQGSEA. After removal of 5 bases from V and 1 base from J, the junction contained 5 bases not matched to a gene. CDR3 sequence: CSVTRAGSYNEQFF. The CDR3 bases are TGCAGCGTTACCCGAGCGGGATCCTACAATGAGCAGTTCTTC.

V gene TRBV21-1 combines with J gene TRBJ1-1. TRBV21-1 is classified as a pseudogene. CDR3 size: 14 residues. The CDR3 DNA sequence: TGTGCCAGCAGGATCGGTACAGTCAACAGAGGGGCTTTCTTT. It encodes CASRIGTVNRGAFF.

This chain connects TRBV27 to TRBJ2-2; perhaps TRBD2 as D (5 bases). CDR1 is MNHEY and CDR2 is SMNVEV in the germline V gene (reference sequence). CDR3 length equals 15 residues. V lost 2 bases to trimming and J lost 4 bases, with 11 bases between them. CDR3 region: CASSLRSSLTGELFF. The CDR3, as DNA: TGTGCCAGCAGTTTACGGTCTAGCCTCACCGGGGAGCTGTTTTTT.

The chain carries TRBV19 and TRBJ2-1; 7 bases agree with TRBD1. The trim removed 2 bases at V and 1 base at J, leaving 2 bases unmatched. The germline gives CDR1 LNHDA, CDR2 SQIVND (reference sequence). The CDR3 consists of 15 residues. CDR3 region: CASSIKGASYNEQFF. The CDR3 nucleotides are TGTGCCAGTAGTATAAAGGGGGCATCCTACAATGAGCAGTTCTTC.

This chain connects TRBV9 to TRBJ1-2; D remains unclear. Trimming stripped 2 bases from V and 5 bases from J, with 10 bases between. The V gene's germline CDR1 is SGDLS and CDR2 YYNGEE. The CDR3 loop spans 13 amino acids. The CDR3 protein is CASSVSPQYGYTF. In nucleotides, the CDR3 is TGTGCCAGCAGCGTTAGCCCGCAATATGGCTACACCTTC.

The CDR3 DNA reads TGTGCCAGCAGCTTCGGAATGGGGACAGGGGCCGGAAACACCATATATTTT. It codes for CASSFGMGTGAGNTIYF. The V and J genes are TRBV7-9 and TRBJ1-3; 10 bases are shared with TRBD1. V shed 3 bases and J 4 bases; nucleotides not matched to a gene: 9. Germline V gene data show CDR1 as SEHNR and CDR2 as FQNEAQ (reference sequence). The CDR3 contains 17 residues.

V is TRBV2 and J is TRBJ2-1; D unresolved. V gave up 6 bases and J gave up 6 bases, with 15 bases separating them. There are 14 residues in the CDR3. In germline, CDR1 is SNHLY, CDR2 FYNNEI. CDR3 DNA sequence: TGTGCCAGCAGGGAACCCGATGACGGCAATGAGCAGTTCTTC. Protein product: CASREPDDGNEQFF.

The CDR3 region is CASSLAGTNTEAFF. The CDR3 region has the DNA TGTGCCAGCAGCTTAGCGGGGACAAACACTGAAGCTTTCTTT. The chain is built from TRBV7-2 and TRBJ1-1, with a weak D call TRBD1 (6 bases). The CDR3 runs to 14 residues. Germline CDR1 SGHTA, CDR2 FQGNSA. Trimming left V 0 bases short and J 2 bases short, with 7 bases between.

The chain has TRBV5-6 and TRBJ1-1; 9 nucleotides match TRBD1. The V segment lost 5 bases and the J segment 3 bases; nucleotides outside the gene matches: 2. Germline CDR1 is SGHDT and CDR2 is YYEEEE. The CDR3 loop spans 13 amino acids. CDR3 sequence reads: CASRWTGDTEAFF. CDR3 DNA: TGTGCCAGCAGGTGGACAGGGGACACTGAAGCTTTCTTT. Drawing the rest from reference TRBV5-6 and TRBJ1-1, the complete variable domain is DAGVTQSPTHLIKTRGQQVTLRCSPKSGHDTVSWYQQALGQGPQFIFQYYEEEERQRGNFPDRFSGHQFPNYSSELNVNALLLGDSALYLCASRWTGDTEAFFGQGTRLTVV.

This chain uses TRBV10-1 with TRBJ1-5; possibly TRBD1 for D (6 bases). This CDR3 is built from 13 residues. Germline V gene sequence: CDR1 WNHNN, CDR2 SYGVQD (reference sequence). V was trimmed by 5 bases and J by 2 bases, leaving 7 bases between them. CDR3 coding DNA: TGCGCCAGCAGTAACAGGGGCAATCAGCCCCAGCATTTT. This encodes CASSNRGNQPQHF.

V is TRBV5-1 and J is TRBJ2-1; D unclear. Trimming stripped 4 bases from V and 10 bases from J, with 21 bases between. The germline gives CDR1 SGHRS, CDR2 YFSETQ. The CDR3 has 15 amino acids. Here the CDR3 DNA reads TGCGCCAGCAGCCCGACCCCCCGGTCGGGTGAAGAGCAGTTCTTC. This codes for CASSPTPRSGEEQFF.

The table lists this clone with a few counts. The chain couples TRBV6-5 to TRBJ2-2; maybe TRBD1 (5 bases). V was shortened by 0 bases and J by 15 bases, with 20 bases between the two germline ends. The germline V gene has CDR1 MNHEY and CDR2 SVGAGI. CDR3 length: 15 residues. This CDR3 reads CASSYSGTGAGKVFF. The DNA for the CDR3 is TGTGCCAGCAGTTACTCGGGAACCGGTGCAGGGAAGGTGTTTTTT.

V usage is TRBV18 and J usage is TRBJ1-3, with D perhaps matching TRBD1 (6 bases). The CDR3 covers 17 residues. CDR1 is KGHSH and CDR2 is LQKENI in the germline V gene. Trimming took off 3 bases at V and 0 bases at J, with 15 bases between the two ends. The CDR3 nucleotides read TGTGCCAGCTCACCCGTGGACAGAATACTCTCTGGAAACACCATATATTTT. Residues: CASSPVDRILSGNTIYF.

This chain joins TRBV19 and TRBJ1-1; unclear D gene. In germline, CDR1 is LNHDA, CDR2 SQIVND (reference sequence). The CDR3 length is 14 residues. Trimming pared 3 bases from V and 3 bases from J, leaving 11 bases between. The CDR3 sequence is CASSIQLGYTEAFF. The DNA for the CDR3 is TGTGCCAGTAGTATCCAACTTGGTTACACTGAAGCTTTCTTT.

This sequence joins TRBV14 and TRBJ2-7; D perhaps matches TRBD1 (6 bases). V was trimmed by 4 bases and J by 6 bases, leaving 13 bases between them. CDR3 size: 13 residues. From germline, CDR1 is SGHDN and CDR2 FVKESK. The CDR3 sequence: CASSPYQGTEQYF. For the CDR3, the DNA is TGTGCCAGCAGCCCCTACCAGGGGACCGAGCAGTACTTC.

The genes are TRBV27 and TRBJ2-7; the match to TRBD1 covers 9 bases. CDR3 length equals 15 residues. The V gene end was trimmed by 8 bases and the J gene end by 6 bases; junction bases not matched to a gene: 14. In germline, CDR1 is MNHEY, CDR2 SMNVEV (reference sequence). The DNA for the CDR3 is TGTGCCAGCCGCGACGGACAGGGGAGGGCCTCCGAGCAGTACGTC. Protein product: CASRDGQGRASEQYV.

The V call is TRBV3-1 (or the pseudogene TRBV3-2), the J call TRBJ2-7; D may be TRBD2 (5 bases). Looked up from germline, CDR1 is LGHDT and CDR2 is YNNKEL (reference sequence). Trimming removed 4 bases from V and 5 bases from J, with 12 bases in between. The CDR3 sequence is 13 residues long. The CDR3 sequence: CASSPFAGNEQYF. CDR3 bases: TGTGCCAGCAGCCCCTTTGCCGGGAACGAGCAGTACTTC.

The chain recombines TRBV6-1 with TRBJ1-2; no definite D call. Trimming left V 1 base short and J 4 bases short, with 10 bases between. Per the germline V gene, CDR1 is MNHNS and CDR2 is SASEGT. This CDR3 comprises 14 residues. CDR3: CASSEVVGIYGYTF. For the CDR3, the DNA is TGTGCCAGCAGTGAAGTAGTAGGGATCTATGGCTACACCTTC.